One and the same sample provided the 5 T cell receptor beta chains below, sequenced in a study of T cells in Graves' hyperthyroidism and ophthalmopathy (dated by TCRdb to 2018 to 2020). Library preparation used multiplex PCR. Data came from an Illumina HiSeq 2000. TCR beta CDR3 regions were amplified from RNA transcripts. The TCR CDR3 was subjected to a first round of RT-PCR using the HTBI primer set and the Qiagen OneStep RT-PCR kit. TCRdb redid the processing of the public reads, applying fastp at Q25 and MiXCR, and retained in-frame beta chains. Every CDR3 protein is listed once, alongside the most common genes and DNA of its rows. Recorded for this sample are about 400,000 distinct CDR3 sequences; around 15% of them occurred a single time. More than 4.5% of the sample rests with the top ten. Sequencing input: blood. The receptors derive from a woman aged 18-29 years with Graves' hyperthyroidism.

A few counts support this clonotype. This sequence joins TRBV2 and TRBJ2-6; unclear D gene. This CDR3 has 14 amino acids. V was shortened by 2 bases and J by 0 bases, with 2 bases between the two germline ends. Germline V CDR1 and CDR2: SNHLY, FYNNEI. CDR3 loop: CASSEHSGANVLTF. The CDR3 DNA sequence: TGTGCCAGCAGTGAACACTCTGGGGCCAACGTCCTGACTTTC.

This clonotype has a count of ten or more. V is TRBV7-2 and J is TRBJ2-2; the D gene is possibly TRBD2 (5 bases). The CDR3 covers 13 residues. The V end was cut by 3 bases, the J end by 7 bases, with 9 bases between. The germline V gene encodes CDR1 SGHTA and CDR2 FQGNSA. CDR3 in DNA: TGTGCCAGCAGCTTCGGCGAGGGCGGGGAGCTGTTTTTT. Its protein is CASSFGEGGELFF.

V gene TRBV20-1 combines with J gene TRBJ2-1, with 8 positions matching TRBD2. In germline, CDR1 is DFQATT, CDR2 SNEGSKA (reference sequence). The V gene end was trimmed by 0 bases and the J gene end by 7 bases; junction bases not matched to a gene: 11. The CDR3 is 16 amino acids. In nucleotides, the CDR3 is TGCAGTGCTAGAGATAGGTCGGGAGGGTCGATAAATGAGCAGTTCTTC. Its translation: CSARDRSGGSINEQFF.

Ten or more counts support this clonotype. The chain uses TRBV28 and TRBJ1-2; D remains ambiguous. Between the trimmed V and J ends, which lost 5 bases and 3 bases, there was a span of 4 bases. There are 11 residues in the CDR3. Germline CDR1 and CDR2: MDHEN and SYDVKM. As DNA, the CDR3 is TGTGCCAGCAGTAGGGACTATGGCTACACCTTC. This codes for CASSRDYGYTF.

This clonotype came up a few times. V and J are TRBV12-3 or TRBV12-4 and TRBJ1-4; 9 positions agree with TRBD1. The V segment lost 1 base and the J segment 10 bases; nucleotides outside the gene matches: 10. CDR3 size: 16 residues. The CDR3 loop is CASSLGGGTGFGKLFF. The DNA of the CDR3 is TGTGCCAGCAGTTTAGGGGGGGGGACAGGGTTTGGAAAACTGTTTTTT.